These 20 T cell receptor beta chains came from one sample sequenced in a study of human T cells and chemical hapten exposure. The time point was: patch test 1, 2 weeks after DPC sensitization. Regarding treatment: therapeutic diphenylcyclopropenone sensitization with weekly scalp DPC. TCRdb re-derived calls from the RACE reads in MiXCR, one entry per CDR3 protein. This sample has about 380,000 distinct CDR3 sequences, with nearly 5% found just once. The material sequenced was whole blood, taken in connection with sensitization to the hapten diphenylcyclopropenone (DPC). These receptors all come from a woman in her 50s with alopecia areata. Some clones in this sample may be carry-over from other donors' samples.

A few counts support this clonotype. The chain uses TRBV9 and TRBJ1-1; D unresolved. CDR1 and CDR2 from the germline V gene are SGDLS and YYNGEE. This CDR3 comprises 14 residues. Trimming pared 4 bases from V and 1 base from J, leaving 11 bases between. The CDR3 protein is CASSSLQKNTEAFF. DNA of the CDR3: TGTGCCAGCAGCTCGCTACAGAAGAACACTGAAGCTTTCTTT.

This clonotype showed up many times. V gene TRBV29-1 combines with J gene TRBJ2-3, with 9 bases identical to TRBD1. V trimming: 3 bases; J trimming: 4 bases; junction bases outside the gene matches: 5. The germline V gene has CDR1 SQVTM and CDR2 ANQGSEA. The CDR3 length is 14 residues. The CDR3 sequence: CSVDPGQGADTQYF. The CDR3, as DNA: TGCAGCGTTGATCCGGGACAGGGTGCAGATACGCAGTATTTT.

This clonotype occurred a few times. This CDR3 reads CASRGAREGDEQYF. CDR3 coding DNA: TGTGCCAGCAGGGGGGCCAGGGAAGGAGACGAGCAGTACTTC. The chain has TRBV12-3 or TRBV12-4 and TRBJ2-7, with D perhaps TRBD1 (6 bases). Trimming took 6 bases from V and 5 from J, leaving 17 bases between them. The CDR3 consists of 14 residues.

This clonotype was seen a few times. The chain's CDR3 is CAITGTGIHEQYF. Here the CDR3 DNA reads TGTGCCATCACCGGGACAGGGATCCACGAGCAGTACTTC. The chain recombines TRBV10-3 with TRBJ2-7, with 9 nucleotides matching TRBD1. This CDR3 is 13 amino acids long. The germline CDR1 and CDR2 sequences are ENHRY and SYGVKD. The ends lost 7 bases at V and 5 bases at J; junction bases unmatched: 6.

This clonotype was found a few times. V and J are TRBV12-3 or TRBV12-4 and TRBJ1-5; TRBD1 might be the D (6 bases). There are 14 residues in the CDR3. The V end lost 7 bases, the J end lost 2 bases, and 12 bases lay between the germline ends. The CDR3 DNA reads as TGTGCCAGCACCCCAGAGGGGGGCAATCAGCCCCAGCATTTT. The encoded protein is CASTPEGGNQPQHF.

This sequence joins TRBV12-3 or TRBV12-4 and TRBJ1-6; TRBD1 might be the D (5 bases). V lost 6 bases, J lost 6 bases, and 12 bases lay in between. CDR3 length: 14 residues. CDR3 in amino acids: CASSPRVINSPLHF. DNA of the CDR3: TGTGCCAGCAGCCCCAGGGTTATTAATTCACCCCTCCACTTT.

In its sample, this clonotype was seen many times. V usage is TRBV14 and J usage is TRBJ2-4; weak D call: TRBD1 (5 bases). The CDR3 is 14 amino acids. Trimming stripped 0 bases from V and 10 bases from J, with 13 bases between. From germline, CDR1 is SGHDN and CDR2 FVKESK. The CDR3 DNA reads TGTGCCAGCAGCCAAGAACTCTTGGGGCCAATTCAGTACTTC. Amino acid sequence: CASSQELLGPIQYF.

This clonotype was observed a handful of times. The rearrangement uses TRBV6-1 and TRBJ1-1; D not resolved. The CDR3 extends over 13 amino acids. Looked up from germline, CDR1 is MNHNS and CDR2 is SASEGT. V lost 6 bases, J lost 1 base, and 9 bases lay in between. CDR3 nucleotides: TGTGCCAGCAGAAGTAAGGGGAACACTGAAGCTTTCTTT. It is translated as CASRSKGNTEAFF.

The chain's CDR3 is CASSVAQRDYEQYF. CDR3 sequence (DNA): TGTGCCAGCAGCGTAGCGCAGCGGGACTACGAGCAGTACTTC. J is TRBJ2-7 and V is TRBV9; 7 nucleotides line up with TRBD2. The J segment lost 3 bases and the V segment lost 0 bases, leaving 3 bases of the junction unmatched. From germline, CDR1 is SGDLS and CDR2 YYNGEE. The CDR3 covers 14 residues.

This clonotype was seen a handful of times. The J gene is TRBJ2-3, the V gene TRBV14, with 14 positions matching TRBD2. Germline CDR1 is SGHDN and CDR2 is FVKESK. V lost 2 bases, J lost 0 bases, and 7 bases stayed unmatched. CDR3 length: 19 amino acids. CDR3 in amino acids: CASSQTGTSGSLSTDTQYF. CDR3 nucleotide sequence: TGTGCCAGCAGCCAAACCGGGACTAGCGGGAGCCTGAGCACAGATACGCAGTATTTT.

The sample holds a few counts of this clonotype. J is TRBJ2-1 and V is TRBV5-4, with unresolved D. CDR1 and CDR2 (germline): SGHNT, YYREEE (reference sequence). The V and J ends lost 3 bases and 7 bases respectively, with 8 bases between them. The CDR3 runs 12 residues. DNA for the CDR3: TGTGCCAGCAGCTGGGAAAGGAATGAGCAGTTCTTC. Translating gives CASSWERNEQFF.

Many counts were recorded for this clonotype. J is TRBJ1-1 and V is TRBV2; tentative D call: TRBD1 (6 bases). This CDR3 has 11 residues. V was shortened by 10 bases and J by 4 bases, with 10 bases between the two germline ends. The V gene's germline CDR1 is SNHLY and CDR2 FYNNEI. CDR3 DNA sequence: TGTGCCACGGGCAGGGGCACTGAAGCTTTCTTT. It encodes CATGRGTEAFF. Variable domain in full (rest from reference TRBV2 and TRBJ1-1): EPEVTQTPSHQVTQMGQEVILRCVPISNHLYFYWYRQILGQKVEFLVSFYNNEISEKSEIFDDQFSVERPDGSNFTLKIRSTKLEDSAMYFCATGRGTEAFFGQGTRLTVV.

The chain carries TRBV12-3 or TRBV12-4 and TRBJ1-5, with 8 bases matching TRBD1. The CDR3 is 12 residues long. J lost 15 bases, V lost 5 bases, and 9 bases had no gene match. CDR3 sequence reads: CASSPRQGKGHF. CDR3 nucleotides: TGTGCCAGCAGTCCCAGACAGGGGAAAGGGCATTTT.

This clonotype was counted many times. This chain links TRBV7-9 with TRBJ2-7; 9 nucleotides line up with TRBD1. The CDR3 is 15 residues long. Germline-derived CDR1 and CDR2 are SEHNR and FQNEAQ (reference sequence). Trimming removed 5 bases from V and 5 bases from J; junction bases left unmatched: 10. CDR3 DNA sequence: TGTGCCAGCAGCGCGGAACAGGGGGCGAGGAACGAGCAGTACTTC. It yields the protein CASSAEQGARNEQYF.

This clonotype was recorded at least ten times. The gene calls are TRBV6-5 and TRBJ1-5; 7 bases agree with TRBD1. The junction had 1 base not matched to a gene; V was cut back by 2 bases and J by 6 bases. Per germline, CDR1 MNHEY and CDR2 SVGAGI. The CDR3 totals 13 residues. In nucleotides, the CDR3 is TGTGCCAGCAGTTACACAGGGGTTCAGCCCCAGCATTTT. Protein sequence: CASSYTGVQPQHF.

The chain joins TRBV7-8 to TRBJ2-5; 7 bases fit TRBD2. Germline trimming cut 5 bases from V and 4 bases from J; bases unmatched to any gene: 13. Germline V gene sequence: CDR1 SGHVS, CDR2 FQNEAQ. The CDR3 runs to 16 residues. The DNA of the CDR3 is TGTGCCAGCAGCCCACCCCGACCCGGGGGGATAGAGACCCAGTACTTC. Amino acids: CASSPPRPGGIETQYF.

This clonotype has ten or more counts. This sequence joins TRBV6-5 and TRBJ2-7, with no clear D. This CDR3 spans 12 amino acids. Germline CDR1 is MNHEY and CDR2 is SVGAGI. Trimming took 8 bases from V and 0 from J, leaving 8 bases between them. CDR3: CASLASSYEQYF. In DNA form, the CDR3 reads TGTGCCAGCCTCGCCAGCTCCTACGAGCAGTACTTC.

This clonotype was recorded at least ten times. The CDR3 region has the DNA TGTGCCAGCCGAGTAGAAGGGGTCTCGAATGGCTACACCTTC. Amino acid sequence: CASRVEGVSNGYTF. V is TRBV6-1 and J is TRBJ1-2, with a tentative D call TRBD1 (5 bases). CDR3 size: 14 residues. V lost 8 bases, J lost 6 bases, and 19 bases lay in between. CDR1 and CDR2 (germline): MNHNS, SASEGT.

This clonotype came up a few times. The chain links TRBV29-1 to TRBJ1-2; a weak D match, TRBD1 (5 bases). The V gene lost 4 bases and the J gene lost 3 bases, with 15 bases spanning the gap. Germline V gene data show CDR1 as SQVTM and CDR2 as ANQGSEA. CDR3 size: 14 residues. Here the CDR3 DNA reads TGCAGCGTTGTCCCGCCAGGGCCCTACTATGGCTACACCTTC. This codes for CSVVPPGPYYGYTF.

The chain links TRBV4-1 to TRBJ2-1, with 7 positions matching TRBD2. The CDR3 is made up of 17 amino acids. Germline V gene lookup returns CDR1 MGHRA and CDR2 YSYEKL. Germline trimming cut 0 bases from V and 7 bases from J; bases unmatched to any gene: 12. CDR3 DNA: TGCGCCAGCAGCCAAGAGGAGAGGGGAGGGGCACGGAATGAGCAGTTCTTC. As protein: CASSQEERGGARNEQFF.